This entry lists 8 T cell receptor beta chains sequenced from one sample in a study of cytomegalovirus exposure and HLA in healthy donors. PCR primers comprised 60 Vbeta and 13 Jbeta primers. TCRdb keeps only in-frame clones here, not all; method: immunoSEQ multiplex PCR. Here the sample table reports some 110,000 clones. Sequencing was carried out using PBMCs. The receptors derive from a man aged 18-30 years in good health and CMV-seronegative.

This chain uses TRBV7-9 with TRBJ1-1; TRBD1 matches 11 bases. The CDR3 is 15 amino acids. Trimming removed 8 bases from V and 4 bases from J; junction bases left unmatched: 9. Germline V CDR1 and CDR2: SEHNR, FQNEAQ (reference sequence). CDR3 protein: CASRDRGSLGTEAFF. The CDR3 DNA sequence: TGTGCCAGCCGGGACAGGGGGAGTCTCGGCACTGAAGCTTTCTTT.

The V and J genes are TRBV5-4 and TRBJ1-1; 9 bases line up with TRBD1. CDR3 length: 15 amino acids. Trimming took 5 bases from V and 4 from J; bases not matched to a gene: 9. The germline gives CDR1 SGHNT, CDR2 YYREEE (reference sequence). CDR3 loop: CASSREQGAVTEAFF. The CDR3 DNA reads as TGTGCCAGCAGTCGTGAACAGGGGGCTGTCACTGAAGCTTTCTTT.

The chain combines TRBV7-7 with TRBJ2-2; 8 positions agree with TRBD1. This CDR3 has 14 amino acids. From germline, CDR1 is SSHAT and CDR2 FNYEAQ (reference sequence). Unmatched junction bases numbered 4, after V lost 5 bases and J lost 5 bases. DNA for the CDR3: TGTGCCAGCAGCCCTTACAGGGGGACCGGGGAGCTGTTTTTT. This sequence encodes CASSPYRGTGELFF. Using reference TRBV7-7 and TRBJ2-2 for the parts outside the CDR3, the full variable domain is GAGVSQSPRYKVTKRGQDVTLRCDPISSHATLYWYQQALGQGPEFLTYFNYEAQPDKSGLPSDRFSAERPEGSISTLTIQRTEQRDSAMYRCASSPYRGTGELFFGEGSRLTVL.

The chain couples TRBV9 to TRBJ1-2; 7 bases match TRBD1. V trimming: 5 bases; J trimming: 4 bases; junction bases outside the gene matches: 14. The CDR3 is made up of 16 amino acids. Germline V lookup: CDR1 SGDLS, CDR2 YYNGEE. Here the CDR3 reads CASSRSDREFSYGYTF. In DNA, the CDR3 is TGTGCCAGCAGTCGAAGTGACAGGGAGTTCTCCTATGGCTACACCTTC. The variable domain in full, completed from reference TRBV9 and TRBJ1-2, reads DSGVTQTPKHLITATGQRVTLRCSPRSGDLSVYWYQQSLDQGLQFLIQYYNGEERAKGNILERFSAQQFPDLHSELNLSSLELGDSALYFCASSRSDREFSYGYTFGSGTRLTVV.

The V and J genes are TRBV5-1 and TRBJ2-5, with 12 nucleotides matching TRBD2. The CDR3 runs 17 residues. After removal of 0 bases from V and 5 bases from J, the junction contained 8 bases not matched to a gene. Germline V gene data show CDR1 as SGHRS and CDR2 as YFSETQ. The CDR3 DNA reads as TGCGCCAGCAGCTTGGGAGCTAGCGGGAGGGCCTGGGAGACCCAGTACTTC. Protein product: CASSLGASGRAWETQYF.

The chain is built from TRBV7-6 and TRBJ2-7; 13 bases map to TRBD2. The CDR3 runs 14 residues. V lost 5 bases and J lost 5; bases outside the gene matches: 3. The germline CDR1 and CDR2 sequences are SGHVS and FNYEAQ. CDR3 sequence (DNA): TGTGCCAGCAGCCGACTAGCGGGAGGACACGAGCAGTACTTC. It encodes CASSRLAGGHEQYF.

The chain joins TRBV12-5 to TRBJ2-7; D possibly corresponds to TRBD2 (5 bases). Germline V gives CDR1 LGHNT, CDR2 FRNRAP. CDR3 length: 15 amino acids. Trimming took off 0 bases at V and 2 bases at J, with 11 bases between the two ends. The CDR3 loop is CASGLVRTGAYEQYF. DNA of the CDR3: TGTGCTAGTGGTTTGGTGCGGACTGGGGCCTACGAGCAGTACTTC.

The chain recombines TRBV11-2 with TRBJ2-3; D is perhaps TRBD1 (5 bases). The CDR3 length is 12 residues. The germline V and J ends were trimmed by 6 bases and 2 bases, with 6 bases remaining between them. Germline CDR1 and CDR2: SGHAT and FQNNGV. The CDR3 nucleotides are TGTGCCAGCAGTGGGGCCACAGATACGCAGTATTTT. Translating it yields CASSGATDTQYF.